A single TCR beta chain is shown here with its context. As processed by the authors: How many nucleated cells were present was estimated from reference gene primer amplification. Assay used: immunoSEQ multiplex PCR; TCRdb lists only in-frame clones, some missing. V, J and clone size were drawn from that table, and D and trimming were deduced from the DNA. In the table there are more than 140,000 clones, 85% to 90% of which are singletons. The sample belongs to a study of blood T cell repertoires in COVID-19. Study-wide background: Acute and convalescent COVID-19 samples came from the United States, Italy and Spain. PBMCs, B-cell-depleted T cells, or T cells were the source of the cDNA or gDNA that made up the material.

This CDR3 contains 16 residues. V lost 1 base to trimming and J lost 0 bases, with 9 bases between them. Looked up from germline, CDR1 is SGHDN and CDR2 is FVKESK. The sample was peripheral blood. The rearrangement links TRBV14 to TRBJ1-4, with a tentative D call TRBD1 (6 bases). This receptor was taken from a woman between 55 and 75 years old with acute or convalescent COVID-19. DNA of the CDR3: TGTGCCAGCAGCCAAGTGGGGGCAGCAACTAATGAAAAACTGTTTTTT. This translates into CASSQVGAATNEKLFF.